This TCR beta chain was captured in a study of human thymus T cells. Thymus specimens were resections from corrective heart surgery. Donors were healthy Finnish babies undergoing corrective operations for congenital heart defects. Only one count was recorded for this clone. Its antigen remains unknown. Deletions cut 4 bases from V and 2 bases from J, with 3 bases between. CDR3 length: 11 residues. In germline, CDR1 is LNHDA, CDR2 SQIVND (reference sequence). Whole-study findings and limits: Usage of V and J genes appeared biased in thymic and blood repertoires. Related work showed strongly overlapping thymic repertoires across unrelated individuals.

TCRdb keeps only in-frame clones here, not all; method: immunoSEQ multiplex PCR. The sample holds 78,000 or so clones; roughly 96% are singletons and the top ten take roughly 0.03%. The sample comprised thymus tissue. The sequence came from a boy under two years old with a congenital heart defect but otherwise immunologically healthy. The chain recombines TRBV19 with TRBJ2-7; no definite D call. The CDR3: CASSRAYEQYF. In nucleotides, the CDR3 is TGTGCCAGTAGTAGAGCCTACGAGCAGTACTTC.